The text below deals with one TCR beta chain. Clones were read by immunoSEQ multiplex PCR, and TCRdb kept only the in-frame ones, dropping some. The table has approximately 130,000 clones, about four fifths seen once. This specimen comes from a study of blood T cell repertoires in COVID-19. Study as a whole: Samples came from the United States, Italy and Spain, spanning acute and convalescent COVID-19. T cells, B-cell-depleted T cells, or PBMCs supplied cDNA or gDNA.

Looked up from germline, CDR1 is MGHRA and CDR2 is YSYEKL. Germline trimming cut 1 base from V and 4 bases from J; bases unmatched to any gene: 2. The CDR3 is made up of 15 amino acids. The chain links TRBV4-1 to TRBJ1-3, with 9 bases aligning to TRBD1. The material sequenced was peripheral blood. The receptor comes from a man older than 75 with active or convalescent COVID-19. The CDR3 sequence is CASSQGTGVGNTIYF. CDR3 coding DNA: TGCGCCAGCAGCCAAGGGACAGGGGTCGGAAACACCATATATTTT.